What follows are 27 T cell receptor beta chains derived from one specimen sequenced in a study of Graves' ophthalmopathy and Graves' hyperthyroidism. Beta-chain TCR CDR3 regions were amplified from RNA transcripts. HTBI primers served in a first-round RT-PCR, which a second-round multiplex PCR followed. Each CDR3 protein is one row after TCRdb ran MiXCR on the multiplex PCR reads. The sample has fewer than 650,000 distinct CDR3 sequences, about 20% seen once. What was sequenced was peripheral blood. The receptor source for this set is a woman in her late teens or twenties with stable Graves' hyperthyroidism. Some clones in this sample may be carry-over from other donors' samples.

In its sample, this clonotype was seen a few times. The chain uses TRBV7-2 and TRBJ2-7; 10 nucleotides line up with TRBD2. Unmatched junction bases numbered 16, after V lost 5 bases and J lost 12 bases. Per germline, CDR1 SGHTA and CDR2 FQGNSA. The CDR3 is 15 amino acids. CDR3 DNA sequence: TGTGCCAGCAGCAAGCGGGAGGGCACGATGACCTGGCGGTACTTC. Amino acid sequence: CASSKREGTMTWRYF.

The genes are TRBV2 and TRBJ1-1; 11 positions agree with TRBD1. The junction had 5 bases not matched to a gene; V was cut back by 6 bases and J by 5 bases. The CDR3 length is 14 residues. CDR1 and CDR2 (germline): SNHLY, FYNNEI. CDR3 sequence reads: CASRTDRGRTEAFF. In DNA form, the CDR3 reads TGTGCCAGCAGGACGGACAGGGGGCGAACTGAAGCTTTCTTT.

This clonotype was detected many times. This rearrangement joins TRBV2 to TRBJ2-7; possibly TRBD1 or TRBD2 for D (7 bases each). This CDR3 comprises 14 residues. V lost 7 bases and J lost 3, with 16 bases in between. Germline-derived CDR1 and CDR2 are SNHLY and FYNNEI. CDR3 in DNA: TGTGCCAGCAAGGGGGCGGGAGTAGACTACGAGCAGTACTTC. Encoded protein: CASKGAGVDYEQYF.

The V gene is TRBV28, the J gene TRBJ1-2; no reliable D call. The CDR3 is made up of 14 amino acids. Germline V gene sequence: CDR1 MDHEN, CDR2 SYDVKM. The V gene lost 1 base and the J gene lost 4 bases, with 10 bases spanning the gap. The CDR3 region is CASSLFYGIYGYTF. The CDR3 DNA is TGTGCCAGCAGTTTATTTTATGGGATCTATGGCTACACCTTC.

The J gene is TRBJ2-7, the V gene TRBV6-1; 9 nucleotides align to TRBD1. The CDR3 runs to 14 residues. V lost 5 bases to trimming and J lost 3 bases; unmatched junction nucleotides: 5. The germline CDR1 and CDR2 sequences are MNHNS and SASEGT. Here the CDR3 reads CASSRDREIYEQYF. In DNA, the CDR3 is TGTGCCAGCAGTCGGGACAGGGAAATCTACGAGCAGTACTTC.

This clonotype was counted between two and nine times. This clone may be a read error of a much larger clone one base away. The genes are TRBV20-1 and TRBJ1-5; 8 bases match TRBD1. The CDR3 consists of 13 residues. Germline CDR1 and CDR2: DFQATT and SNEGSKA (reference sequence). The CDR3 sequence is CSADGQGGQPQQF. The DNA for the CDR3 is TGCAGTGCTGACGGACAGGGAGGTCAGCCCCAGCAGTTT.

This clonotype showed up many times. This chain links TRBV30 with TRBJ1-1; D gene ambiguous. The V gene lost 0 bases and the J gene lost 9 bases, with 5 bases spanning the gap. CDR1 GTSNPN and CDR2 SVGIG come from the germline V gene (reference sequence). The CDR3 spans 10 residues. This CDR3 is CAWSVTKAFF. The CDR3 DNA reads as TGTGCCTGGAGTGTAACAAAAGCTTTCTTT.

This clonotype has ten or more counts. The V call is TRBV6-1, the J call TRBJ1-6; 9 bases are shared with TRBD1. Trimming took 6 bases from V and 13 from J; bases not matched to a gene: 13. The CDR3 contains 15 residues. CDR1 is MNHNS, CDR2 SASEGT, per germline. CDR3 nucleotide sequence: TGTGCCAGCAGATCCACCCGGACAGGGGTGGTTCCCCTCCACTTT. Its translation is CASRSTRTGVVPLHF.

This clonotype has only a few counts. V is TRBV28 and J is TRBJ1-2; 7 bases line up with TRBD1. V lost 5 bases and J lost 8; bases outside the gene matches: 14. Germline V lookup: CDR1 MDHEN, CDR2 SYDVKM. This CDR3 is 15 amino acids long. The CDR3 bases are TGTGCCAGCAGTCCGACCGACAGGGTTCCACGGGGCTACACCTTC. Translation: CASSPTDRVPRGYTF.

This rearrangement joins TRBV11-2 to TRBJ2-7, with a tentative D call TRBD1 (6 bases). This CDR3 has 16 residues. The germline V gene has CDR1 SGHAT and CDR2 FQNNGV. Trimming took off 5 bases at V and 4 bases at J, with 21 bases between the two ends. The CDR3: CASSTPTGLALYEQYF. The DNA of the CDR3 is TGTGCCAGCAGCACACCTACAGGGCTGGCACTATACGAGCAGTACTTC.

The CDR3: CAWSSRRDGYSEAFF. The DNA for the CDR3 is TGTGCCTGGAGTTCGCGGAGGGACGGGTACAGTGAAGCTTTCTTT. The chain is built from TRBV30 and TRBJ1-1; tentative D call: TRBD1 (5 bases). The germline V and J ends were trimmed by 2 bases and 7 bases, with 20 bases remaining between them. The CDR3 sequence is 15 residues long. Germline CDR1 reads GTSNPN; CDR2 reads SVGIG (reference sequence).

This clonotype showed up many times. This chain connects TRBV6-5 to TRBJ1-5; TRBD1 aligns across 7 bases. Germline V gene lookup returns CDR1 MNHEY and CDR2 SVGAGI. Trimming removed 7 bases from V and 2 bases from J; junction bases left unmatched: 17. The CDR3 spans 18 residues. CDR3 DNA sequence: TGTGCCAGCATCCCGAGGAGGGGGCTCAGTTCCCGCAATCAGCCCCAGCATTTT. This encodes CASIPRRGLSSRNQPQHF.

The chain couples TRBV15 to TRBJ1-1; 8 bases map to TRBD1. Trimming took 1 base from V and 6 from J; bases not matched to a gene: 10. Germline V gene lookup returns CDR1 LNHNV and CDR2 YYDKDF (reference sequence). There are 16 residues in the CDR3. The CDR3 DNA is TGTGCCACCAGCAGAGGGAGGACAGGGCGGTTCGCTGAAGCTTTCTTT. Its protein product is CATSRGRTGRFAEAFF.

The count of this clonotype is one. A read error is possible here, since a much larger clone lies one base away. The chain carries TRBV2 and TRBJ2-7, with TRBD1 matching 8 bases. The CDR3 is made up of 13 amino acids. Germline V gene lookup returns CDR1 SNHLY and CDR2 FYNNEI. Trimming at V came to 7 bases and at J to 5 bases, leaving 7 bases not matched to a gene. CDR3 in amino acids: CASNGDRLHEQYF. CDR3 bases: TGTGCCAGCAATGGGGACAGGCTGCACGAGCAGTACTTC.

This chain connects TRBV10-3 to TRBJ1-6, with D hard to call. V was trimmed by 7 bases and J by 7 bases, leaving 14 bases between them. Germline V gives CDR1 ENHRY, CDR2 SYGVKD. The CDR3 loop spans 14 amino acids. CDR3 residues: CAITAGIGNSPLHF. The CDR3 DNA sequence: TGTGCCATCACGGCGGGGATAGGGAATTCACCCCTCCACTTT.

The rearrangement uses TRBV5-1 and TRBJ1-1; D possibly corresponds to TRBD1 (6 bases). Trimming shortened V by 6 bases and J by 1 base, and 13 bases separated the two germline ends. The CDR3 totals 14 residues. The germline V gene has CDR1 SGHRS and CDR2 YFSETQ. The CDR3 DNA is TGCGCCAGCAACCCGCCGGGACAGAACACTGAAGCTTTCTTT. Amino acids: CASNPPGQNTEAFF.

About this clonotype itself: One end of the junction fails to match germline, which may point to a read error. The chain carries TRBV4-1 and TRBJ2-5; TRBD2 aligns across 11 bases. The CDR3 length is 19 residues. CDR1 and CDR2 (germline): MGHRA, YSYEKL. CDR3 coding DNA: TGCGCCAGCAGCTCCAGATCGGAGACTAGCGGGGCATACCAAGAGACCCGGTACTTC. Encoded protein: CASSSRSETSGAYQETRYF.

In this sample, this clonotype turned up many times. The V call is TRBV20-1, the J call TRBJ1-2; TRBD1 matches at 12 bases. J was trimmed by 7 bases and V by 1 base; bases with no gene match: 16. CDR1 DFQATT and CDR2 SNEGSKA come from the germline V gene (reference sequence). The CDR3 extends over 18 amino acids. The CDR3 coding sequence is TGCAGTGCTAGAGGTTCAGCCGGGACAGGGGGCGCAAGGGGTGGCTACACCTTC. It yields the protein CSARGSAGTGGARGGYTF.

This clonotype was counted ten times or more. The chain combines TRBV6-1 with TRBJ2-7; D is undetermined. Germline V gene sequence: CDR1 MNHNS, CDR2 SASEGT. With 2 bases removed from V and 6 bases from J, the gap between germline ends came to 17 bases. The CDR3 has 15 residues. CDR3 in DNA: TGTGCCAGCAGTGAAATTCGACCCCTTTTCGGCGAGCAGTACTTC. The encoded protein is CASSEIRPLFGEQYF.

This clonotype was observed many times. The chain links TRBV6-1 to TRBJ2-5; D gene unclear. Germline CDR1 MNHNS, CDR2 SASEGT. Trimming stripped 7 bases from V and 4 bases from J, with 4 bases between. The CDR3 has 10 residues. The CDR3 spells CASMRETQYF. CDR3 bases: TGTGCCAGCATGAGAGAGACCCAGTACTTC.

As DNA, the CDR3 is TGTGCCAGCAGCCTTCAGGCCACCTATGGCTACACCTTC. It codes for CASSLQATYGYTF. This chain joins TRBV3-1 and TRBJ1-2; D remains unclear. V was clipped by 4 bases and J by 4 bases, with 10 bases between them. Germline-derived CDR1 and CDR2 are LGHDT and YNNKEL (reference sequence). The CDR3 length is 13 residues.

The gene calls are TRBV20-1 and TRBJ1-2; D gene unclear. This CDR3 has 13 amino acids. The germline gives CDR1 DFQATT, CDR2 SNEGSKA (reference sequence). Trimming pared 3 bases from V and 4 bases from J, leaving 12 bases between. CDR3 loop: CSASIGKIYGYTF. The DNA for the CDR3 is TGCAGTGCTAGTATAGGGAAGATCTATGGCTACACCTTC.

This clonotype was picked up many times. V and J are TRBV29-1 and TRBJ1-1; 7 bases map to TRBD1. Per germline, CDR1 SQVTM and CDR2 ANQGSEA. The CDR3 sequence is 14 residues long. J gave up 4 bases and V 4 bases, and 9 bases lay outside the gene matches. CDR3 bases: TGCAGCGTTGCGGTGACAGGGACGGCCACTGAAGCTTTCTTT. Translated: CSVAVTGTATEAFF.

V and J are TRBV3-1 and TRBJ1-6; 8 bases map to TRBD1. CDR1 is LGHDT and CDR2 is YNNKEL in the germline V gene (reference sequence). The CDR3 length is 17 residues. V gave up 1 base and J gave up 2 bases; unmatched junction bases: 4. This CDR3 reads CASSQARTGPYNSPLHF. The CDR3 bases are TGTGCCAGCAGCCAAGCGAGGACAGGGCCCTATAATTCACCCCTCCACTTT.

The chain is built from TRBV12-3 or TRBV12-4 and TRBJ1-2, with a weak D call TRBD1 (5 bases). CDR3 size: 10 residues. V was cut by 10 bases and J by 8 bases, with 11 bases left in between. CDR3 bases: TGTGCCACTCAGGGATCCGGCTACACCTTC. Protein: CATQGSGYTF.

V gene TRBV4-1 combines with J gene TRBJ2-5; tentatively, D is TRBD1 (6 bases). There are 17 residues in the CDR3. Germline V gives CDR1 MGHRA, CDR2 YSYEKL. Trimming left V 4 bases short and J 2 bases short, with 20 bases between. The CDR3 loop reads CASSPRALLRGQETQYF. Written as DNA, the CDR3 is TGCGCCAGCAGCCCCCGGGCCCTTCTTAGGGGGCAAGAGACCCAGTACTTC.

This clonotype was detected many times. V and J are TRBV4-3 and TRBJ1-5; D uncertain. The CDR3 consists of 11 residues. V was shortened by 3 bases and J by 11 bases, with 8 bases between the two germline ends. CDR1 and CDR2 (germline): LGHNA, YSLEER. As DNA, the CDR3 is TGCGCCAGCAGCCAGGGTTTGACCCAGCATTTT. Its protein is CASSQGLTQHF.